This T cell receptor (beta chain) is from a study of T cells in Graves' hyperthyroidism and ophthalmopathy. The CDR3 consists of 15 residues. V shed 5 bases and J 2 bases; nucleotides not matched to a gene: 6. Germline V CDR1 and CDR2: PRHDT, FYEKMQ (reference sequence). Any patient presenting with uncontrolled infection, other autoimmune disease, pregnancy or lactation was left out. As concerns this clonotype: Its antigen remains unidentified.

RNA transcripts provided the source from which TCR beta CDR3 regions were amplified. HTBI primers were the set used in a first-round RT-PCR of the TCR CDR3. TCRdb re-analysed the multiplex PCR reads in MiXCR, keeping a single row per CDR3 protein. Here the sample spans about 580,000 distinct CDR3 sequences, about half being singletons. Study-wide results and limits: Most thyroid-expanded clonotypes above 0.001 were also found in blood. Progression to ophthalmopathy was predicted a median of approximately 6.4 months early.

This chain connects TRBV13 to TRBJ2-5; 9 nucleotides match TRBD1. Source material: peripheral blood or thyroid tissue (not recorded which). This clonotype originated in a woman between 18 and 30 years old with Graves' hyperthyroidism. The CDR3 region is CASSGRDRVQETQYF. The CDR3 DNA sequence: TGTGCCAGCAGCGGGCGGGACAGGGTTCAAGAGACCCAGTACTTC.